A selection of T cell receptor beta chains follows, all from one sample in a study of blood T cell repertoires in COVID-19. Clones were sequenced by immunoSEQ multiplex PCR, and TCRdb holds only the in-frame ones, with some missing. The sample comprises over 200,000 clones, around nine tenths of which are singletons, and 6.2% rests with the top ten. Sequenced material: peripheral blood. The receptors here all came from a man in his sixties who had recovered from COVID-19. The CDR3 runs from the conserved cysteine through the conserved F or W. A D gene is named only where the DNA matches it firmly.

v_gene: TRBV5-1; j_gene: TRBJ2-1; d_gene: TRBD2; CDR3aa: CASSLGSGGRSYNEQFF; CDR3nt: TGCGCCAGCAGCCTCGGGAGCGGGGGACGCTCCTACAATGAGCAGTTCTTC
v_gene: TRBV6-6; j_gene: TRBJ1-4; d_gene: NA; CDR3aa: CASSQTVGTATNEKLFF; CDR3nt: TGTGCCAGCAGTCAAACGGTCGGCACAGCAACTAATGAAAAACTGTTTTTT
v_gene: TRBV7-8; j_gene: TRBJ2-7; d_gene: TRBD2; CDR3aa: CASSLATLSGGKGEQYF; CDR3nt: TGTGCCAGCAGCTTAGCCACTTTAAGCGGGGGAAAAGGCGAGCAGTACTTC
v_gene: TRBV19; j_gene: TRBJ1-2; d_gene: TRBD1; CDR3aa: CASQFRGQATYGYTF; CDR3nt: TGTGCCAGTCAGTTTCGGGGACAGGCGACCTATGGCTACACCTTC
v_gene: TRBV5-4; j_gene: TRBJ1-2; d_gene: NA; CDR3aa: CASRWGTGNYGYTF; CDR3nt: TGTGCCAGCAGGTGGGGAACAGGGAACTATGGCTACACCTTC
v_gene: TRBV12-3/TRBV12-4; j_gene: TRBJ1-2; d_gene: NA; CDR3aa: CASSFTGNYGYTF; CDR3nt: TGTGCCAGCAGTTTTACGGGGAACTATGGCTACACCTTC
v_gene: TRBV10-3; j_gene: TRBJ2-1; d_gene: TRBD2; CDR3aa: CATCGGAGPDEQFF; CDR3nt: TGTGCCACGTGCGGGGGGGCCGGACCTGATGAGCAGTTCTTC
v_gene: TRBV18; j_gene: TRBJ2-7; d_gene: NA; CDR3aa: CASSQGVSYEQYF; CDR3nt: TGTGCCAGCTCACAGGGAGTCTCGTACGAGCAGTACTTC
v_gene: TRBV3-1/TRBV3-2; j_gene: TRBJ1-1; d_gene: NA; CDR3aa: CASSPTRGEAFF; CDR3nt: TGTGCCAGCAGCCCCACCCGAGGGGAAGCTTTCTTT
v_gene: TRBV6-5; j_gene: TRBJ1-2; d_gene: TRBD1; CDR3aa: CASNTGQGVYGYTF; CDR3nt: TGTGCCAGCAATACGGGACAGGGGGTCTATGGCTACACCTTC
v_gene: TRBV12-3/TRBV12-4; j_gene: TRBJ1-2; d_gene: NA; CDR3aa: CASRRLMGYTF; CDR3nt: TGTGCCAGCAGGAGACTTATGGGCTACACCTTC
v_gene: TRBV7-2; j_gene: TRBJ2-7; d_gene: TRBD1; CDR3aa: CASSFAGGAGEQYF; CDR3nt: TGTGCCAGCAGCTTTGCAGGGGGAGCAGGGGAGCAGTACTTC
v_gene: TRBV29-1; j_gene: TRBJ1-2; d_gene: NA; CDR3aa: CSAHGQYGYTF; CDR3nt: TGCAGCGCCCACGGACAATATGGCTACACCTTC